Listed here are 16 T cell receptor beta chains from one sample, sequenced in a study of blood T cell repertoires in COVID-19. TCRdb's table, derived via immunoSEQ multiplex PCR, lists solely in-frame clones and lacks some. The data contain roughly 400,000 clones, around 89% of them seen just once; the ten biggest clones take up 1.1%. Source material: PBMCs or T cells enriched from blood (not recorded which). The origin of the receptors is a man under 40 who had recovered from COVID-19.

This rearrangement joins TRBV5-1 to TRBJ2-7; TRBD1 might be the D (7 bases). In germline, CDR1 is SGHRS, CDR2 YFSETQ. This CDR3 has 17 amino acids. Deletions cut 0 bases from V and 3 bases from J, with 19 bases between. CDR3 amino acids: CASSLGRVWGQNYEQYF. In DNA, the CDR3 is TGCGCCAGCAGCTTGGGGAGGGTGTGGGGACAGAACTACGAGCAGTACTTC.

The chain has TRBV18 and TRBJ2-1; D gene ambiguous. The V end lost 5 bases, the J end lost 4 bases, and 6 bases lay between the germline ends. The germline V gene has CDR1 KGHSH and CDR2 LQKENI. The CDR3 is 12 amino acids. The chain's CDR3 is CASSGQYNEQFF. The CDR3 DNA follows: TGTGCCAGCTCAGGGCAGTACAATGAGCAGTTCTTC.

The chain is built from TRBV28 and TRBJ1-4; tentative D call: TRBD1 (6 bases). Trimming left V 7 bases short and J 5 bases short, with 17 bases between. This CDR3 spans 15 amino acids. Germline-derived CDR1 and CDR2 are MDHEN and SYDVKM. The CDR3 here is CASNPTFGGNEKLFF. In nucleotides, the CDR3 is TGTGCCAGCAACCCGACGTTTGGGGGCAATGAAAAACTGTTTTTT. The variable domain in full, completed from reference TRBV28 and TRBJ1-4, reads DVKVTQSSRYLVKRTGEKVFLECVQDMDHENMFWYRQDPGLGLRLIYFSYDVKMKEKGDIPEGYSVSREKKERFSLILESASTNQTSMYLCASNPTFGGNEKLFFGSGTQLSVL.

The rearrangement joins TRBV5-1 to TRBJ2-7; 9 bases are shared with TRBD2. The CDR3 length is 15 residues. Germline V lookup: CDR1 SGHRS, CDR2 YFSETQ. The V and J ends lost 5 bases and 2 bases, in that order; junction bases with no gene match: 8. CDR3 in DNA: TGCGCCAGCAGACCGGGACTAGCTCTAACCTACGAGCAGTACTTC. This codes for CASRPGLALTYEQYF.

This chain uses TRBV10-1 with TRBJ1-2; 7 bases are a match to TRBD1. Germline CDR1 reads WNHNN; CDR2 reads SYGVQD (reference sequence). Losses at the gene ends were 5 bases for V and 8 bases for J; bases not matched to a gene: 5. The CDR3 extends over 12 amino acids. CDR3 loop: CASSRTGVGYTF. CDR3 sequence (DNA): TGCGCCAGCAGTAGAACAGGGGTAGGCTACACCTTC.

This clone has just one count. CDR3 sequence (DNA): TGTGCCAGCAGCCAAGATATGGCAGGGAATGAAAAACTGTTTTTT. Amino acids: CASSQDMAGNEKLFF. The V and J genes are TRBV4-2 and TRBJ1-4; D is perhaps TRBD1 (5 bases). Trimming cost V 0 bases and J 5 bases, with 10 bases left between them. The CDR3 is 15 amino acids. Germline CDR1 LGHNA, CDR2 YNFKEQ.

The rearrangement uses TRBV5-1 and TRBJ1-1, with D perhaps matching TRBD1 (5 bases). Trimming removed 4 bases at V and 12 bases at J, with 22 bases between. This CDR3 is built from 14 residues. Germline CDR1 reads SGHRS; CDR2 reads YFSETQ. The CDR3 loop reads CASSPAVGTLVPFF. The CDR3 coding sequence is TGCGCCAGCAGCCCCGCTGTGGGGACTTTGGTACCTTTCTTT.

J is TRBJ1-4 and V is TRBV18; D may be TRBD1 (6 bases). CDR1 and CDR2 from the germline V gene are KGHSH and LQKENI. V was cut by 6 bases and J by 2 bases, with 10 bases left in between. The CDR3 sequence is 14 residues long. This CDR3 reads CASSLQGTNEKLFF. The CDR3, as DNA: TGTGCCAGCTCTCTGCAGGGGACTAATGAAAAACTGTTTTTT.

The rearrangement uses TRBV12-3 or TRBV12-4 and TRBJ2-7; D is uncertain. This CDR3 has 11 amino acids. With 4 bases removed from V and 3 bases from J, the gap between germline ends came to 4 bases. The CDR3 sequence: CASSSYYEQYF. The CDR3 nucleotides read TGTGCCAGCAGTTCCTACTACGAGCAGTACTTC.

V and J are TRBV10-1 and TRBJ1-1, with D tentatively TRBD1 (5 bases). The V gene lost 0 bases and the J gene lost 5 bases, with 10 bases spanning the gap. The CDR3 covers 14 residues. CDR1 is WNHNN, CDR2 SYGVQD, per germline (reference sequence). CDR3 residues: CASSESFGATEAFF. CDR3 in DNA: TGCGCCAGCAGTGAGTCGTTTGGGGCAACTGAAGCTTTCTTT.

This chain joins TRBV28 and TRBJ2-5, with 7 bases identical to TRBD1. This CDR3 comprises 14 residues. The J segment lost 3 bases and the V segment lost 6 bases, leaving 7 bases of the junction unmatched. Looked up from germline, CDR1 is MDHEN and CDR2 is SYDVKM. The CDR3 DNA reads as TGTGCCAGCAGCCCACGACAGGGCAAAGAGACCCAGTACTTC. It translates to CASSPRQGKETQYF.

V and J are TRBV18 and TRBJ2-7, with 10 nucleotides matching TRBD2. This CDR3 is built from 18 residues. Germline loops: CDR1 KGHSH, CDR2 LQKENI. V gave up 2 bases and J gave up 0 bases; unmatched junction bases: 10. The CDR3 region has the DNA TGTGCCAGCTCACCAATCCCAGCGGGAGGGCTTAGCTCCTACGAGCAGTACTTC. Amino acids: CASSPIPAGGLSSYEQYF.

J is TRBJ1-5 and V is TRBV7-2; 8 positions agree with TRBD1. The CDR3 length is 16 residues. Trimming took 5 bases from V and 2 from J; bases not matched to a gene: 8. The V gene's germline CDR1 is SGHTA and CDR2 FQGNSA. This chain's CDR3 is CASSQLRGQGNQPQHF. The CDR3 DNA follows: TGTGCCAGCAGCCAACTCAGGGGGCAAGGCAATCAGCCCCAGCATTTT.

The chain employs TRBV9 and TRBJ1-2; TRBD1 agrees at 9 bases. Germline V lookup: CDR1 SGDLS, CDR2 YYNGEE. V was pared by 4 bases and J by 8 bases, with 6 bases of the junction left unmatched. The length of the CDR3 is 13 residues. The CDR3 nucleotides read TGTGCCAGCAGCACGGGACAGGGTGAAGGCTACACCTTC. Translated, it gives CASSTGQGEGYTF. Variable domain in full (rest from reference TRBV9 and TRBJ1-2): DSGVTQTPKHLITATGQRVTLRCSPRSGDLSVYWYQQSLDQGLQFLIQYYNGEERAKGNILERFSAQQFPDLHSELNLSSLELGDSALYFCASSTGQGEGYTFGSGTRLTVV.

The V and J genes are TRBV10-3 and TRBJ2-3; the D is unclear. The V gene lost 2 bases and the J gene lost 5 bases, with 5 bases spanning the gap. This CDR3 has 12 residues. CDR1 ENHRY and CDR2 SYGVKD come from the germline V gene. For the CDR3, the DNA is TGTGCCATCAGTGAGATGCGAGATACGCAGTATTTT. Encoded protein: CAISEMRDTQYF.

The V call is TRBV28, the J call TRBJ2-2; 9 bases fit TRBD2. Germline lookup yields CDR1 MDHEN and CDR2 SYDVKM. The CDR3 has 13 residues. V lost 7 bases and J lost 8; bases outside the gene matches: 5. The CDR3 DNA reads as TGTGCCAGCAATGCGGGAGGGTTAGGGGAGCTGTTTTTT. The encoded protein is CASNAGGLGELFF. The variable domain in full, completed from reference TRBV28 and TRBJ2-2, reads DVKVTQSSRYLVKRTGEKVFLECVQDMDHENMFWYRQDPGLGLRLIYFSYDVKMKEKGDIPEGYSVSREKKERFSLILESASTNQTSMYLCASNAGGLGELFFGEGSRLTVL.